Given below is one T cell receptor (beta chain) in context. The CDR3 is made up of 13 amino acids. From germline, CDR1 is SGHTA and CDR2 FQGTGA. Trimming removed 5 bases at V and 4 bases at J, with 10 bases between. The data originate from a study of blood T cell repertoires in COVID-19. Study-wide context: PBMCs, B-cell-depleted T cells, or T cells provided the cDNA or gDNA that made up the material.

Original processing methods: Amplification with reference gene primers provided the estimates of nucleated cell counts. Measured with immunoSEQ multiplex PCR; TCRdb has only the in-frame clones, and not every one. From that table come the V and J calls and clone size; the DNA was used to work out D and trimming. This table holds approximately 260,000 clones, 84% found once. The chain carries TRBV7-3 and TRBJ2-3, with no clear D. The receptor was isolated from a human donor in a cohort sampled during active COVID-19. Material for sequencing was peripheral blood. CDR3 bases: TGTGCCAGCAGCCTCGACCGGGCAGATACGCAGTATTTT. Encoded protein: CASSLDRADTQYF.